The 19 T cell receptor beta chains reported below all come from one sample, sequenced in a study of T cells in narcolepsy (dated by TCRdb to 2016 to 2019). To prepare the library, the immunoSEQ multiplex PCR assay was applied. The clones in this table, taken by TCRdb from immuneACCESS, are in-frame only. Not every clone is retained; where verified, under half of the shortfall comes from an unresolved V gene, and the cause of the rest is unknown. The sample table lists 26,000 or so clones, around nine tenths of them with a count of one. The top ten clonotypes cover around 1.1% of the sample. Sequenced input: CD45RA- memory CD4+ T cells from PBMCs. The cell subset or site label here, explained by the study, means: memory T cells sorted ex vivo from peripheral blood. These receptors were taken from a human donor with narcolepsy.

The chain uses TRBV25-1 and TRBJ2-5; perhaps TRBD1 as D (6 bases). The CDR3 has 13 residues. The germline V gene has CDR1 MGHDK and CDR2 SYGVNS. V shed 5 bases and J shed 3 bases, with 10 bases lying between them. CDR3 DNA: TGTGCCAGCAGTCCCTGGGACAAAGAGACCCAGTACTTC. This encodes CASSPWDKETQYF.

The chain is built from TRBV27 and TRBJ1-2; 9 bases are shared with TRBD1. CDR1 MNHEY and CDR2 SMNVEV come from the germline V gene (reference sequence). Trimming at V came to 4 bases and at J to 8 bases, leaving 11 bases not matched to a gene. This CDR3 has 15 amino acids. CDR3: CASSSPGQGIWGYTF. Written as DNA, the CDR3 is TGTGCCAGCAGTTCACCGGGACAGGGAATTTGGGGCTACACCTTC.

The genes are TRBV18 and TRBJ1-6; 7 bases map to TRBD1. Germline CDR1 is KGHSH and CDR2 is LQKENI. The CDR3 covers 14 residues. J was trimmed by 7 bases and V by 3 bases; bases with no gene match: 3. CDR3 loop: CASSPQGGNSPLHF. In DNA form, the CDR3 reads TGTGCCAGCTCACCTCAGGGGGGGAATTCACCCCTCCACTTT.

The CDR3 DNA follows: TGTGCCAGCAGAGGACAGGGGTATAGGAATGAGCAGTTCTTC. Translating gives CASRGQGYRNEQFF. The chain combines TRBV11-3 with TRBJ2-1, with 9 bases identical to TRBD1. The CDR3 is 14 residues long. Germline values: CDR1 SGHNT, CDR2 YENEEA. After removal of 6 bases from V and 7 bases from J, the junction contained 7 bases not matched to a gene.

This clone came up once. The V call is TRBV4-1, the J call TRBJ2-3, with D perhaps given as TRBD1 or TRBD2 (6 bases each). Trimming left V 1 base short and J 4 bases short, with 21 bases between. The CDR3 totals 18 residues. Per germline, CDR1 MGHRA and CDR2 YSYEKL. The CDR3 is CASSQAGKGGPWADTQYF. CDR3 in DNA: TGCGCCAGCAGCCAAGCTGGAAAGGGGGGACCCTGGGCAGATACGCAGTATTTT.

The J gene is TRBJ1-6, the V gene TRBV5-1, with a possible D match to TRBD1 (5 bases). With 2 bases removed from V and 7 bases from J, the gap between germline ends came to 10 bases. This CDR3 region has 14 residues. Germline V gives CDR1 SGHRS, CDR2 YFSETQ. CDR3 in DNA: TGCGCCAGCAGCTTCGCGGCAGGGAATTCACCCCTCCACTTT. Translating it yields CASSFAAGNSPLHF.

The chain couples TRBV6-5 to TRBJ1-6; 10 bases are a match to TRBD1. Germline values: CDR1 MNHEY, CDR2 SVGAGI. V was pared by 4 bases and J by 7 bases, with 4 bases of the junction left unmatched. The CDR3 has 15 residues. The CDR3 bases are TGTGCCAGCAGTTCCAGGGACAGGGGAAATTCACCCCTCCACTTT. It is translated as CASSSRDRGNSPLHF.

The rearrangement uses TRBV5-5 and TRBJ1-6; unclear D gene. V lost 0 bases, J lost 8 bases, and 9 bases lay in between. Per germline, CDR1 SGHKS and CDR2 YYEKEE (reference sequence). The CDR3 runs to 14 residues. The CDR3 DNA is TGTGCCAGCAGCTTGGACTATCGGGATTCACCCCTCCACTTT. It encodes CASSLDYRDSPLHF.

This clone was detected only once. The chain uses TRBV28 and TRBJ1-2; D gene unclear. The CDR3 runs to 13 residues. The ends were cut back, 2 bases at V and 4 bases at J, with 8 bases in the middle. The germline V gene has CDR1 MDHEN and CDR2 SYDVKM. The CDR3: CASSLTGSYGYTF. The CDR3 nucleotides are TGTGCCAGCAGTTTAACTGGATCCTATGGCTACACCTTC.

V and J are TRBV4-1 and TRBJ2-5, with 11 bases aligning to TRBD2. This CDR3 is 16 amino acids long. The V segment lost 3 bases and the J segment 5 bases; nucleotides outside the gene matches: 8. CDR1 and CDR2 from the germline V gene are MGHRA and YSYEKL. Here the CDR3 reads CASSHPTSGARETQYF. The CDR3 DNA is TGCGCCAGCAGCCACCCGACTAGCGGGGCCAGGGAGACCCAGTACTTC.

The chain joins TRBV5-1 to TRBJ2-5, with TRBD1 matching 8 bases. The CDR3 has 15 residues. CDR1 and CDR2 from the germline V gene are SGHRS and YFSETQ. The ends lost 2 bases at V and 5 bases at J; junction bases unmatched: 8. CDR3 DNA: TGCGCCAGCAGCTTAATCCCAGGGGGCATGGAGACCCAGTACTTC. Translated: CASSLIPGGMETQYF.

The chain has TRBV6-1 and TRBJ1-4, with D uncertain. Deletions cut 3 bases from V and 8 bases from J, with 16 bases between. The germline CDR1 and CDR2 sequences are MNHNS and SASEGT. This CDR3 is built from 15 residues. CDR3 nucleotides: TGTGCCAGCAGTGAGAATTCGGCGAGCGGGGAAAAACTGTTTTTT. The encoded protein is CASSENSASGEKLFF.

Comment on this clone: Other DNA sequences in the same sample also yield this CDR3. The V and J genes are TRBV5-1 and TRBJ2-7; 7 bases fit TRBD2. CDR3 length equals 15 residues. Germline V gives CDR1 SGHRS, CDR2 YFSETQ. V dropped 0 bases and J dropped 5; count of bases not matched to a gene: 8. CDR3 DNA sequence: TGCGCCAGCAGCTTGGTGGGGGGGATGGGCCACGAGCAGTACTTC. Its protein is CASSLVGGMGHEQYF.

The chain uses TRBV10-3 and TRBJ2-1; 10 bases agree with TRBD2. The CDR3 is made up of 15 amino acids. V lost 6 bases, J lost 8 bases, and 10 bases stayed unmatched. CDR1 and CDR2 from the germline V gene are ENHRY and SYGVKD. The CDR3 DNA follows: TGTGCCATCAGCTGGGCAAGCGGGGGGGCGGATGAGCAGTTCTTC. As protein: CAISWASGGADEQFF.

The genes are TRBV5-1 and TRBJ2-2; 7 nucleotides align to TRBD1. Germline CDR1 reads SGHRS; CDR2 reads YFSETQ. Trimming cost V 3 bases and J 0 bases; bases outside gene matches: 8. This CDR3 has 17 residues. CDR3 loop: CASSSGSGGPNTGELFF. As DNA, the CDR3 is TGCGCCAGCAGCTCTGGATCAGGGGGACCGAACACCGGGGAGCTGTTTTTT. The whole variable domain, filled in from reference TRBV5-1 and TRBJ2-2, reads KAGVTQTPRYLIKTRGQQVTLSCSPISGHRSVSWYQQTPGQGLQFLFEYFSETQRNKGNFPGRFSGRQFSNSRSEMNVSTLELGDSALYLCASSSGSGGPNTGELFFGEGSRLTVL.

The chain uses TRBV5-6 and TRBJ2-4; 9 nucleotides agree with TRBD1. CDR1 SGHDT and CDR2 YYEEEE come from the germline V gene. The V gene end was trimmed by 1 base and the J gene end by 0 bases; junction bases not matched to a gene: 5. This CDR3 has 17 amino acids. The CDR3 coding sequence is TGTGCCAGCAGCTTGATGGGACAGGGACTAGCCAAAAACATTCAGTACTTC. It codes for CASSLMGQGLAKNIQYF.

This rearrangement joins TRBV18 to TRBJ2-5, with D maybe TRBD2 (5 bases). The CDR3 extends over 13 amino acids. Germline CDR1 reads KGHSH; CDR2 reads LQKENI. The V gene lost 6 bases and the J gene lost 5 bases, with 13 bases spanning the gap. The CDR3 bases are TGTGCCAGCTCTCGGACGAGGGTGGAGACCCAGTACTTC. Translating gives CASSRTRVETQYF.

The chain combines TRBV5-1 with TRBJ2-3; D is unresolved. CDR1 is SGHRS, CDR2 YFSETQ, per germline. Trimming shortened V by 3 bases and J by 2 bases, and 13 bases separated the two germline ends. The CDR3 spans 15 residues. Here the CDR3 reads CASSSLTPDTDTQYF. The CDR3, as DNA: TGCGCCAGCAGCTCGCTGACTCCCGACACAGATACGCAGTATTTT.

The rearrangement uses TRBV7-8 and TRBJ2-5; D might be TRBD2 (7 bases). V was trimmed by 4 bases and J by 5 bases, leaving 14 bases between them. From germline, CDR1 is SGHVS and CDR2 FQNEAQ. The CDR3 length is 14 residues. The CDR3 coding sequence is TGTGCCAGCAGCTCCGGGGGGCCGGGGGAGACCCAGTACTTC. This gives the protein CASSSGGPGETQYF.